Each of the 18 T cell receptor beta chains below was sequenced from the same sample in a study of blood T cell repertoires in COVID-19. Generated by immunoSEQ multiplex PCR, the TCRdb table keeps only in-frame clones and is missing some. The sample has approximately 300,000 clones; more than 90% are singletons. Sequencing was carried out using PBMCs or T cells enriched from blood (not recorded which). The source is a woman aged 25 to 39 who had been exposed to COVID-19.

The CDR3 DNA sequence: TGTGCCAGCAGCTCTATATTCACGGGACAGAAGGACTACGAGCAGTACTTC. It yields the protein CASSSIFTGQKDYEQYF. This chain uses TRBV7-9 with TRBJ2-7; 7 positions agree with TRBD1. This CDR3 is built from 17 residues. The germline V gene has CDR1 SEHNR and CDR2 FQNEAQ (reference sequence). J lost 3 bases, V lost 4 bases, and 15 bases had no gene match.

In its sample, this clone was seen once. V is TRBV3-1 (or the pseudogene TRBV3-2) and J is TRBJ1-1; no clear D gene. V dropped 0 bases and J dropped 0 bases, with 14 bases sitting between them. The V gene's germline CDR1 is LGHDT and CDR2 YNNKEL (reference sequence). The CDR3 covers 17 residues. The CDR3 here is CASSQDPGVGMNTEAFF. In nucleotides, the CDR3 is TGTGCCAGCAGCCAAGACCCCGGGGTTGGCATGAACACTGAAGCTTTCTTT.

This clone showed up just once. The chain combines TRBV4-1 with TRBJ2-7; 7 bases fit TRBD2. Germline CDR1 and CDR2: MGHRA and YSYEKL. The CDR3 is 14 residues long. The V segment lost 1 base and the J segment 5 bases; nucleotides outside the gene matches: 5. This CDR3 reads CASSQAGGGDEQYF. The CDR3 region has the DNA TGCGCCAGCAGCCAAGCGGGGGGAGGCGACGAGCAGTACTTC.

The gene calls are TRBV6-6 and TRBJ2-7; 9 nucleotides line up with TRBD1. The length of the CDR3 is 15 residues. The V segment lost 2 bases and the J segment 2 bases; nucleotides outside the gene matches: 4. Germline CDR1 MNHNY, CDR2 SVGAGI (reference sequence). The CDR3 coding sequence is TGTGCCAGCAGTTACCGGGACAGGGCTACCTACGAGCAGTACTTC. Amino acid sequence: CASSYRDRATYEQYF.

This clone is a singleton in its sample. The CDR3 DNA reads as TGCAGCGTTGAGGGGACTACCTACAATGAGCAGTTCTTC. The encoded protein is CSVEGTTYNEQFF. This rearrangement joins TRBV29-1 to TRBJ2-1; 7 bases match TRBD2. The V and J ends lost 3 bases and 2 bases, in that order; junction bases with no gene match: 1. Germline V gives CDR1 SQVTM, CDR2 ANQGSEA. This CDR3 comprises 13 residues.

The chain employs TRBV11-2 and TRBJ2-1, with a weak D call TRBD1 (6 bases). This CDR3 spans 15 amino acids. The germline gives CDR1 SGHAT, CDR2 FQNNGV. Trimming took off 6 bases at V and 2 bases at J, with 14 bases between the two ends. CDR3 protein: CASSYQQGPYNEQFF. The CDR3, as DNA: TGTGCCAGCAGTTACCAACAGGGACCCTACAATGAGCAGTTCTTC.

CDR3 protein: CASSPWDRADTEAFF. The CDR3 DNA reads as TGTGCCAGTAGTCCTTGGGACAGGGCAGACACTGAAGCTTTCTTT. This chain links TRBV19 with TRBJ1-1; 9 bases are shared with TRBD1. Trimming removed 5 bases from V and 3 bases from J; junction bases left unmatched: 7. There are 15 residues in the CDR3. Per germline, CDR1 LNHDA and CDR2 SQIVND (reference sequence).

This clone was seen once. V and J are TRBV19 and TRBJ1-5; D gene uncertain. Germline V gives CDR1 LNHDA, CDR2 SQIVND (reference sequence). This CDR3 has 17 amino acids. Trimming removed 3 bases at V and 5 bases at J, with 20 bases between. CDR3 region: CASSIGGSRRGHQPQHF. The CDR3 DNA reads as TGTGCCAGTAGTATCGGAGGGAGCAGACGTGGGCATCAGCCCCAGCATTTT. Supplemented by reference TRBV19 and TRBJ1-5, the full variable domain reads DGGITQSPKYLFRKEGQNVTLSCEQNLNHDAMYWYRQDPGQGLRLIYYSQIVNDFQKGDIAEGYSVSREKKESFPLTVTSAQKNPTAFYLCASSIGGSRRGHQPQHFGDGTRLSIL.

CDR3 in amino acids: CASSLSAGRIYNEQFF. The CDR3 DNA reads TGTGCCAGCAGCTTAAGTGCAGGCCGGATCTACAATGAGCAGTTCTTC. The chain recombines TRBV7-2 with TRBJ2-1; D not certain. The V gene's germline CDR1 is SGHTA and CDR2 FQGNSA. Trimming pared 2 bases from V and 3 bases from J, leaving 14 bases between. The CDR3 has 16 amino acids.

The rearrangement uses TRBV29-1 and TRBJ1-2; 8 nucleotides agree with TRBD1. V gave up 5 bases and J gave up 2 bases; unmatched junction bases: 7. This CDR3 region has 14 residues. Germline V gene data show CDR1 as SQVTM and CDR2 as ANQGSEA. The CDR3 bases are TGCAGCGTTTTCCGGACAGGGCCCAACTATGGCTACACCTTC. Amino acids: CSVFRTGPNYGYTF.

About this clone: The same CDR3 arises from other DNA sequences in this sample as well. The J gene is TRBJ1-5, the V gene TRBV24-1; perhaps TRBD1 as D (5 bases). The V gene's germline CDR1 is KGHDR and CDR2 SFDVKD. Trimming took 4 bases from V and 3 from J, leaving 9 bases between them. The CDR3 sequence is 14 residues long. The CDR3 DNA sequence: TGTGCCACCAGTGAGGGGGGTTTCAATCAGCCCCAGCATTTT. Protein: CATSEGGFNQPQHF.

The CDR3: CATSVGGSSNQPQHF. The CDR3 coding sequence is TGTGCCACCAGTGTGGGGGGGAGTAGCAATCAGCCCCAGCATTTT. The rearrangement links TRBV24-1 to TRBJ1-5; D may be TRBD1 (5 bases). V gave up 5 bases and J gave up 0 bases, with 10 bases separating them. The CDR3 is 15 residues long. Looked up from germline, CDR1 is KGHDR and CDR2 is SFDVKD.

V is TRBV18 and J is TRBJ1-2; D is ambiguous. The germline CDR1 and CDR2 sequences are KGHSH and LQKENI. CDR3 length: 16 residues. Trimming removed 3 bases from V and 2 bases from J, with 16 bases in between. This CDR3 is CASSPGGSRLNYGYTF. In nucleotides, the CDR3 is TGTGCCAGCTCACCCGGAGGGAGCAGGCTGAACTATGGCTACACCTTC.

The chain's CDR3 is CASSQVYGGGEKLFF. The CDR3, as DNA: TGTGCCAGCAGCCAAGTCTACGGCGGAGGGGAAAAACTGTTTTTT. This chain uses TRBV14 with TRBJ1-4; D gene uncertain. Per germline, CDR1 SGHDN and CDR2 FVKESK. CDR3 length: 15 residues. The V and J ends lost 1 base and 8 bases respectively, with 14 bases between them.

The chain has TRBV28 and TRBJ1-2; no clear D gene. The CDR3 is 13 amino acids. With 6 bases removed from V and 4 bases from J, the gap between germline ends came to 12 bases. Germline CDR1 and CDR2: MDHEN and SYDVKM. DNA of the CDR3: TGTGCCAGCAGCCCCCGGGGTGCCTATGGCTACACCTTC. This codes for CASSPRGAYGYTF.

This chain connects TRBV9 to TRBJ2-1; possible D gene TRBD2, 5 bases. The germline gives CDR1 SGDLS, CDR2 YYNGEE. The length of the CDR3 is 13 residues. V lost 7 bases and J 1 base, leaving 9 bases between the germline ends. This CDR3 reads CASSTGSYNEQFF. CDR3 DNA: TGTGCCAGCTCTACGGGGTCCTACAATGAGCAGTTCTTC.

The rearrangement joins TRBV15 to TRBJ2-1; possibly TRBD2 for D (6 bases). The CDR3 extends over 15 amino acids. Germline values: CDR1 LNHNV, CDR2 YYDKDF (reference sequence). Trimming stripped 0 bases from V and 6 bases from J, with 12 bases between. The CDR3 DNA reads as TGTGCCACCAGCAGAGATATGCTGGGACTCAATGAGCAGTTCTTC. It codes for CATSRDMLGLNEQFF.

CDR3 in DNA: TGCGCCAGCAGCCAGGCAGACAGGGATTGGGATGGCTACACCTTC. Encoded protein: CASSQADRDWDGYTF. The chain employs TRBV4-1 and TRBJ1-2; 7 bases fit TRBD1. Per the germline V gene, CDR1 is MGHRA and CDR2 is YSYEKL. This CDR3 spans 15 amino acids. With V trimmed by 3 bases and J by 6 bases, 10 bases remained unmatched.